These 24 T cell receptor beta chains originate from one sample sequenced in a study of OX40 agonist ivuxolimab in advanced cancers. Sequencing used immunoSEQ multiplex PCR; TCRdb keeps in-frame clones, though not all of them. The sample includes about 76,000 clones, approximately 85% of them seen just once. The material sequenced was CD4+ or CD8+ T cells sorted from blood, taken in a trial of the OX40 agonist ivuxolimab. The source of these receptors is an adult with an advanced solid tumor such as melanoma, head and neck, liver or kidney cancer.

The CDR3 sequence: CAWSSGIPSYEQYF. CDR3 DNA sequence: TGTGCCTGGAGTAGCGGGATCCCTTCGTACGAGCAGTACTTC. V gene TRBV30 combines with J gene TRBJ2-7; 7 bases match TRBD2. This CDR3 is 14 amino acids long. CDR1 is GTSNPN, CDR2 SVGIG, per germline (reference sequence). With 2 bases clipped from V and 4 bases from J, the junction kept 8 bases outside the gene matches.

The chain uses TRBV4-3 and TRBJ2-4; TRBD2 matches 10 bases. This CDR3 is 16 amino acids long. Looked up from germline, CDR1 is LGHNA and CDR2 is YSLEER. V lost 3 bases and J lost 7; bases outside the gene matches: 9. CDR3 DNA: TGCGCCAGCAGCCATGAGCGGGGGGGCTGGGGGAACATTCAGTACTTC. Its protein product is CASSHERGGWGNIQYF.

The chain combines TRBV19 with TRBJ2-7; TRBD1 aligns across 8 bases. CDR3 length: 15 amino acids. The V segment lost 2 bases and the J segment 2 bases; nucleotides outside the gene matches: 5. Germline assignment: CDR1 LNHDA and CDR2 SQIVND (reference sequence). CDR3 protein: CASSIRGQGPYEQYF. The CDR3 DNA sequence: TGTGCCAGTAGTATACGAGGACAGGGCCCCTACGAGCAGTACTTC.

The V call is TRBV28, the J call TRBJ1-1, with no clear D. Trimming took 5 bases from V and 7 from J, leaving 17 bases between them. The CDR3 spans 14 residues. Germline CDR1 reads MDHEN; CDR2 reads SYDVKM. CDR3 loop: CASSTPIRGDEAFF. The CDR3 DNA reads as TGTGCCAGCAGTACACCTATTCGGGGTGATGAAGCTTTCTTT.

In its sample, this clone was seen once. This chain uses TRBV7-8 with TRBJ1-5, with TRBD1 matching over 9 bases. Germline V gene data show CDR1 as SGHVS and CDR2 as FQNEAQ. The CDR3 has 17 amino acids. With 4 bases clipped from V and 4 bases from J, the junction kept 11 bases outside the gene matches. The CDR3, as DNA: TGTGCCAGCAGCTCTCTCCGGGTCGGGACAGGGAATCAGCCCCAGCATTTT. Its protein product is CASSSLRVGTGNQPQHF.

This clone was observed a few times. J is TRBJ2-3 and V is TRBV5-1; D is unclear. Germline loops: CDR1 SGHRS, CDR2 YFSETQ. The ends were cut back, 1 base at V and 1 base at J, with 10 bases in the middle. The CDR3 length is 15 residues. The CDR3, as DNA: TGCGCCAGCAGCTTGACTGTTTACCGCACAGATACGCAGTATTTT. Translating gives CASSLTVYRTDTQYF.

The chain employs TRBV29-1 and TRBJ1-1, with unresolved D. The CDR3 length is 12 residues. V shed 4 bases and J shed 4 bases, with 10 bases lying between them. Looked up from germline, CDR1 is SQVTM and CDR2 is ANQGSEA. CDR3 sequence reads: CSVVPGSTEAFF. Written as DNA, the CDR3 is TGCAGCGTTGTACCTGGGAGCACTGAAGCTTTCTTT.

This rearrangement joins TRBV27 to TRBJ2-7; TRBD1 is a possible D gene (6 bases). Trimming pared 7 bases from V and 3 bases from J, leaving 7 bases between. Germline CDR1 and CDR2: MNHEY and SMNVEV (reference sequence). This CDR3 comprises 11 residues. CDR3 residues: CASIQGYEQYF. CDR3 DNA: TGTGCCAGCATACAGGGCTACGAGCAGTACTTC.

The table lists this clone with a count of one. The chain recombines TRBV11-2 with TRBJ2-1, with D tentatively TRBD1 (7 bases). CDR3 length equals 12 residues. With 5 bases removed from V and 9 bases from J, the gap between germline ends came to 11 bases. Germline lookup yields CDR1 SGHAT and CDR2 FQNNGV. This CDR3 reads CASSPGGSEQFF. The CDR3 bases are TGTGCCAGCAGCCCAGGGGGGAGTGAGCAGTTCTTC.

The chain recombines TRBV7-2 with TRBJ2-7, with D possibly being TRBD1 or TRBD2 (5 bases each). CDR1 and CDR2 from the germline V gene are SGHTA and FQGNSA. This CDR3 has 15 amino acids. V gave up 0 bases and J gave up 3 bases, with 12 bases separating them. Written as DNA, the CDR3 is TGTGCCAGCAGCTTAGCCGCGGTGAGGGGCTACGAGCAGTACTTC. Residues: CASSLAAVRGYEQYF.

The chain has TRBV2 and TRBJ2-5; 7 nucleotides align to TRBD1. Germline V lookup: CDR1 SNHLY, CDR2 FYNNEI. CDR3 size: 15 residues. V was clipped by 2 bases and J by 6 bases; unmatched bases: 9. The CDR3: CASSERDRGIKTQYF. The CDR3 bases are TGTGCCAGCAGTGAAAGGGACAGAGGTATAAAGACCCAGTACTTC.

This clone has a handful of counts. V and J are TRBV6-1 and TRBJ1-1; weak D call: TRBD1 (6 bases). Germline-derived CDR1 and CDR2 are MNHNS and SASEGT. V was pared by 3 bases and J by 5 bases, with 13 bases between. The CDR3 runs 14 residues. In nucleotides, the CDR3 is TGTGCCAGCAGTGAGGACAGCTGGAGGACTGAAGCTTTCTTT. Protein sequence: CASSEDSWRTEAFF.

The CDR3 loop is CASSSSWADTQYF. The CDR3 DNA follows: TGTGCCAGCAGCAGTAGTTGGGCAGATACGCAGTATTTT. This rearrangement joins TRBV27 to TRBJ2-3; no firm D call. The CDR3 spans 13 residues. Trimming pared 6 bases from V and 4 bases from J, leaving 11 bases between. Germline values: CDR1 MNHEY, CDR2 SMNVEV (reference sequence).

Concerning this clone itself: At one end the junction does not follow the germline gene, possibly because of a read error. Other DNA sequences of this sample code for an identical CDR3. This chain links TRBV5-4 with TRBJ1-1; D is unresolved. CDR1 SGHNT and CDR2 YYREEE come from the germline V gene (reference sequence). This CDR3 is 14 amino acids long. In nucleotides, the CDR3 is TGTGCCAGCAGCGCGGCGAGTTTTTTGACTGAAGCCTTCTTT. It specifies CASSAASFLTEAFF.

The chain couples TRBV19 to TRBJ1-5, with D possibly being TRBD1 (5 bases). V shed 9 bases and J shed 2 bases, with 20 bases lying between them. From germline, CDR1 is LNHDA and CDR2 SQIVND (reference sequence). The CDR3 length is 16 residues. The CDR3 DNA reads TGTGCCAGGCCCCGTGGGGGGGAAAAGTGCAATCAGCCCCAGCATTTT. This codes for CARPRGGEKCNQPQHF.

The chain is built from TRBV5-1 and TRBJ2-1, with TRBD2 matching 8 bases. The CDR3 runs to 16 residues. Germline V lookup: CDR1 SGHRS, CDR2 YFSETQ. J was trimmed by 3 bases and V by 0 bases; bases with no gene match: 5. This CDR3 reads CASSLGAGALYNEQFF. The DNA for the CDR3 is TGCGCCAGCAGCTTGGGAGCGGGAGCCCTCTACAATGAGCAGTTCTTC.

CDR3: CASSLVGGTYNEQFF. CDR3 DNA: TGTGCCAGCAGCTTAGTGGGGGGCACCTACAATGAGCAGTTCTTC. V is TRBV13 and J is TRBJ2-1; D tentatively reads TRBD1 or TRBD2 (6 bases each). The CDR3 length is 15 residues. Trimming removed 1 base from V and 2 bases from J, with 9 bases in between. CDR1 and CDR2 from the germline V gene are PRHDT and FYEKMQ (reference sequence).

The chain couples TRBV4-3 to TRBJ2-6; D uncertain. V lost 0 bases, J lost 5 bases, and 8 bases lay in between. Germline CDR1 and CDR2: LGHNA and YSLEER. This CDR3 is built from 15 residues. CDR3 DNA: TGCGCCAGCAGCCAAGAACCCGTACGGGCCAACGTCCTGACTTTC. The encoded protein is CASSQEPVRANVLTF.

The sample holds one count of this clone. The chain links TRBV21-1 to TRBJ2-5; TRBD1, the D gene given by the table, was not confirmed from the DNA. TRBV21-1 is a recognized pseudogene. The CDR3 totals 14 residues. The CDR3 region is CASRTGTGQETQYF. The CDR3 DNA follows: TGTGCCAGCAGGACCGGGACAGGCCAAGAGACCCAGTACTTC.

V and J are TRBV30 and TRBJ2-4; D gene uncertain. The CDR3 length is 11 residues. V gave up 4 bases and J gave up 4 bases, with 5 bases separating them. In germline, CDR1 is GTSNPN, CDR2 SVGIG (reference sequence). The CDR3: CAWKIKNIQYF. DNA of the CDR3: TGTGCCTGGAAAATAAAAAACATTCAGTACTTC.

V gene TRBV11-2 combines with J gene TRBJ2-1, with D hard to call. Germline V CDR1 and CDR2: SGHAT, FQNNGV. There are 14 residues in the CDR3. The V end was cut by 1 base, the J end by 0 bases, with 4 bases between. CDR3 residues: CASSLGSSYNEQFF. DNA for the CDR3: TGTGCCAGCAGCTTAGGGAGCTCCTACAATGAGCAGTTCTTC. The variable domain in full, with the rest retrieved from reference TRBV11-2 and TRBJ2-1, is EAGVAQSPRYKIIEKRQSVAFWCNPISGHATLYWYQQILGQGPKLLIQFQNNGVVDDSQLPKDRFSAERLKGVDSTLKIQPAKLEDSAVYLCASSLGSSYNEQFFGPGTRLTVL.

The V gene is TRBV29-1, the J gene TRBJ2-7, with D possibly TRBD1 on 6 matching bases. Germline CDR1 is SQVTM and CDR2 is ANQGSEA. The CDR3 sequence is 12 residues long. The V end lost 6 bases, the J end lost 2 bases, and 11 bases lay between the germline ends. The CDR3 DNA is TGCAGCGTCCGACAGGCCACCTACGAGCAGTACTTC. Translating it yields CSVRQATYEQYF.

This clone appeared a few times. The chain couples TRBV18 to TRBJ1-5; D possibly corresponds to TRBD1 (5 bases). CDR1 KGHSH and CDR2 LQKENI come from the germline V gene. This CDR3 has 13 amino acids. V was trimmed by 3 bases and J by 7 bases, leaving 10 bases between them. The CDR3 spells CASSPDSRQPQHF. The DNA for the CDR3 is TGTGCCAGCTCACCTGACAGTCGGCAGCCCCAGCATTTT.

This rearrangement joins TRBV6-6 to TRBJ2-5; D gene ambiguous. Trimming removed 2 bases at V and 2 bases at J, with 6 bases between. The CDR3 has 13 amino acids. In germline, CDR1 is MNHNY, CDR2 SVGAGI (reference sequence). The CDR3 is CASSYHFQETQYF. Here the CDR3 DNA reads TGTGCCAGCAGTTACCACTTTCAAGAGACCCAGTACTTC.